The source of this T cell receptor beta chain is a study of shared clonotypes between healthy human individuals. Data came from immunoSEQ multiplex PCR; TCRdb stores just in-frame clones and leaves some out. The sample consists of some 1 million clones, about 80% of them appearing once. The CDR3 is 14 residues long. Germline V CDR1 and CDR2: MNHEY, SMNVEV (reference sequence). V was shortened by 1 base and J by 1 base, with 7 bases between the two germline ends. The genes are TRBV27 and TRBJ1-1, with D tentatively TRBD1 (5 bases). Sequenced sample: memory CD4+ T cells sorted from blood. As to subset: CD45RA-negative fraction. This receptor was taken from a young man in good health. In DNA, the CDR3 is TGTGCCAGCAGTTTATTTGGGGGGAACACTGAAGCTTTCTTT. This encodes CASSLFGGNTEAFF.